This T cell receptor beta chain appears in the sequencing data of a study of response to subunit inactivated influenza vaccine. In TCRdb, the RT-PCR reads were re-called with MiXCR into one record per CDR3 protein. The sample holds a few hundred thousand distinct CDR3 sequences; under 8.5% are singletons and the top ten take around 13%. This receptor was identified in a man aged 45 to 70 who received an inactivated influenza vaccine. This specimen consisted of PBMCs from blood, obtained approximately 25 months after vaccination.

CDR3 amino acids: CASRSPDSPGYGYTF. In nucleotides, the CDR3 is TGTGCCAGCAGATCCCCGGACAGCCCTGGTTATGGCTACACCTTC. The chain recombines TRBV25-1 with TRBJ1-2; weak D call: TRBD1 (6 bases). Germline CDR1 reads MGHDK; CDR2 reads SYGVNS. The CDR3 sequence is 15 residues long. The V gene lost 6 bases and the J gene lost 5 bases, with 19 bases spanning the gap.